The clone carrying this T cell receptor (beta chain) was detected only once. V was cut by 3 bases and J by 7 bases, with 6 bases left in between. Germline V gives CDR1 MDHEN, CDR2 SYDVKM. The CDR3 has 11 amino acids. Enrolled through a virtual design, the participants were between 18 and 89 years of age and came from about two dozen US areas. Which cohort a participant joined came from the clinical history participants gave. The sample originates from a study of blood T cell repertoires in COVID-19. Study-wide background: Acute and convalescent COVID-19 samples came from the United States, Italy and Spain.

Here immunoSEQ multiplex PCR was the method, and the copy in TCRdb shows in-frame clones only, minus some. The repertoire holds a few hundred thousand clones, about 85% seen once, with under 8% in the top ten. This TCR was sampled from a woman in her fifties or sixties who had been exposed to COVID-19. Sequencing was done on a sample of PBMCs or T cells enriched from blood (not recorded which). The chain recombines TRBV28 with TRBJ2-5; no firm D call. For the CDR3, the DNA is TGTGCCAGCAGTTTTTCTTGGACCCAGTACTTC. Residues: CASSFSWTQYF.